The T cell receptor (beta chain) described here comes from a study of cytomegalovirus exposure and HLA in healthy donors. This CDR3 is built from 20 residues. A word on this clone: Its antigen is unidentified.

Whole-study results and caveats: Links to common viral pathogens appeared, in a later analysis, for several of the most significant clusters. When analyzed later, a missense DCLRE1C variant was found to be linked to TCR beta V- and J-gene trimming.

The PCR employed 60 Vbeta primers together with 13 Jbeta primers. TCRdb's copy holds only in-frame clones and misses some; the assay was immunoSEQ multiplex PCR. This sample carries roughly 200,000 clones, around 89% of them seen once, and the ten largest clones take about 1%. Sequencing was done on a sample of PBMCs. The chain joins TRBV21-1 to TRBJ2-1; the tabulated D call, TRBD2, remains unverified against the DNA. TRBV21-1 counts as a pseudogene. The source is a woman aged 18 to 35 in good health and CMV-seronegative. The CDR3, as DNA: TGTGCCAGCAGCCGCAAGAAAGAAGAGGTCGGCTCACCGGGATACAATGAGCAGTTCTTC. It is translated as CASSRKKEEVGSPGYNEQFF.